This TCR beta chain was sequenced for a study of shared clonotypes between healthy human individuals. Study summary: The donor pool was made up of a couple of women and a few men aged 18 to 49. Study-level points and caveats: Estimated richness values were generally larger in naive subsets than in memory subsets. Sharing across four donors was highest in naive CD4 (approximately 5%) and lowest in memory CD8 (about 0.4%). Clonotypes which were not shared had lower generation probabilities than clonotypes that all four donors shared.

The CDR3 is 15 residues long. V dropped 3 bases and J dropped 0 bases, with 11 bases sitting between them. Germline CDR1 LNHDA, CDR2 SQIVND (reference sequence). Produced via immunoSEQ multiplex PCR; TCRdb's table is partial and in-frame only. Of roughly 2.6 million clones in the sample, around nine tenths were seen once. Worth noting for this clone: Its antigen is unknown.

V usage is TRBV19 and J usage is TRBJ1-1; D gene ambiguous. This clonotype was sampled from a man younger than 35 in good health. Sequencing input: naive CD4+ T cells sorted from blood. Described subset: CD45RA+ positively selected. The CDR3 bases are TGTGCCAGTAGTATGGCCGCCGGCTTGAACACTGAAGCTTTCTTT. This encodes CASSMAAGLNTEAFF.